A single sample gave rise to the 12 T cell receptor beta chains below, sequenced in a study of T cells in Graves' hyperthyroidism and ophthalmopathy. Amplification of TCR beta CDR3 regions was performed using RNA transcripts as template. TCR CDR3 underwent first-round RT-PCR with the HTBI primer set. TCRdb ran MiXCR on the multiplex PCR reads and lists one entry per CDR3 protein. In the table there are roughly 500,000 distinct CDR3 sequences, 46% of which are singletons. Material: peripheral blood or thyroid tissue (not recorded which). The receptors were sampled from an adult woman with Graves' disease, either hyperthyroidism or ophthalmopathy (not recorded which).

CDR3 DNA: TGTGCCAGCAGTGAAGTCTCAGGGGGTACCGGGGAGCTGTTTTTT. It encodes CASSEVSGGTGELFF. The chain links TRBV6-1 to TRBJ2-2; TRBD1 matches 7 bases. The CDR3 contains 15 residues. CDR1 and CDR2 from the germline V gene are MNHNS and SASEGT. V was pared by 1 base and J by 5 bases, with 4 bases of the junction left unmatched.

This clonotype occurred a few times. A much bigger clone sits one base away, suggesting this may be a read error. This chain connects TRBV7-6 to TRBJ1-5, with 10 bases aligning to TRBD1. There are 19 residues in the CDR3. In germline, CDR1 is SGHVS, CDR2 FNYEAQ. The CDR3 nucleotides read TGTGCCAGCAGCTTGGGGATGGGACAGGGGAATGGTCGCAATCGGCCCCAGCATTTT. It is translated as CASSLGMGQGNGRNRPQHF.

This clonotype has at least ten counts. The rearrangement links TRBV19 to TRBJ2-7; 9 bases match TRBD1. CDR1 and CDR2 from the germline V gene are LNHDA and SQIVND (reference sequence). The CDR3 contains 14 residues. After removal of 6 bases from V and 5 bases from J, the junction contained 8 bases not matched to a gene. CDR3 amino acids: CASRKPGTGNEQYF. The CDR3 nucleotides are TGTGCCAGTAGGAAACCCGGGACAGGGAACGAGCAGTACTTC.

The J gene is TRBJ1-5, the V gene TRBV7-2, with D possibly TRBD1 on 6 matching bases. Trimming cost V 6 bases and J 3 bases, with 12 bases left between them. CDR1 is SGHTA, CDR2 FQGNSA, per germline. The CDR3 loop spans 14 amino acids. CDR3 coding DNA: TGTGCCAGCAGAGATAGACAGGACAATCAGCCCCAGCATTTT. Its translation is CASRDRQDNQPQHF.

There are many counts of this clonotype. The rearrangement uses TRBV5-5 and TRBJ1-2; D gene unclear. From germline, CDR1 is SGHKS and CDR2 YYEKEE (reference sequence). The germline V and J ends were trimmed by 5 bases and 2 bases, with 10 bases remaining between them. The CDR3 is made up of 13 amino acids. CDR3 protein: CASRLVGNYGYTF. The CDR3 DNA is TGTGCCAGCAGGCTCGTTGGGAACTATGGCTACACCTTC.

J is TRBJ1-6 and V is TRBV7-2; the D is unclear. This CDR3 is built from 14 residues. Germline CDR1 SGHTA, CDR2 FQGNSA. V lost 1 base and J lost 5, with 6 bases in between. DNA for the CDR3: TGTGCCAGCAGCTTAGGACCAGATAATTCACCCCTCCACTTT. It specifies CASSLGPDNSPLHF.

About this clonotype itself: A read error may be the cause here, since a much bigger clone is one base away. The V gene is TRBV20-1, the J gene TRBJ2-2; D might be TRBD1 (6 bases). There are 15 residues in the CDR3. The germline gives CDR1 DFQATT, CDR2 SNEGSKA (reference sequence). With 6 bases removed from V and 7 bases from J, the gap between germline ends came to 21 bases. CDR3 coding DNA: TGCAGTGCCCTTCAAGGACAGAGGGCGAACGGGGAGCTGTTTTTT. It yields the protein CSALQGQRANGELFF.

The rearrangement uses TRBV2 and TRBJ1-1; perhaps TRBD1 as D (5 bases). From germline, CDR1 is SNHLY and CDR2 FYNNEI. V was clipped by 8 bases and J by 5 bases, with 15 bases between them. This CDR3 has 13 residues. The CDR3 nucleotides are TGTGCCAGCGGGGGGTGGGGTGGGACTGAAGCTTTCTTT. Protein: CASGGWGGTEAFF.

This clonotype has ten or more counts. J is TRBJ2-5 and V is TRBV29-1; D remains unclear. Germline V gives CDR1 SQVTM, CDR2 ANQGSEA. The V end lost 6 bases, the J end lost 2 bases, and 13 bases lay between the germline ends. This CDR3 spans 13 amino acids. CDR3: CSVTTLEQETQYF. CDR3 coding DNA: TGCAGCGTCACCACTCTCGAGCAAGAGACCCAGTACTTC.

This clonotype appeared many times. This chain uses TRBV15 with TRBJ1-5; D is perhaps TRBD1 (6 bases). The CDR3 runs 14 residues. V was clipped by 1 base and J by 8 bases, with 12 bases between them. Germline-derived CDR1 and CDR2 are LNHNV and YYDKDF (reference sequence). This CDR3 reads CATSRGSQGKPQHF. CDR3 DNA sequence: TGTGCCACCAGCAGAGGATCACAGGGCAAGCCCCAGCATTTT.

For this clonotype: Germline and junction disagree at one end, which may indicate a read error. V gene TRBV15 combines with J gene TRBJ1-5; D uncertain. Germline assignment: CDR1 LNHNV and CDR2 YYDKDF (reference sequence). This CDR3 comprises 19 residues. The CDR3 sequence is CAASSYSKGTLRSNQPQHF. DNA of the CDR3: TGTGCCGCCAGCAGTTACTCGAAGGGCACCCTAAGGAGCAATCAGCCCCAGCATTTT. Combining the CDR3 with reference TRBV15 and TRBJ1-5 gives the whole variable domain DAMVIQNPRYQVTQFGKPVTLSCSQTLNHNVMYWYQQKSSQAPKLLFHYYDKDFNNEADTPDNFQSRRPNTSFCFLDIRSPGLGDTAMYLCAASSYSKGTLRSNQPQHFGDGTRLSIL.

This clonotype was counted between two and nine times. This chain connects TRBV3-1 to TRBJ2-7; TRBD1 aligns across 8 bases. Germline V CDR1 and CDR2: LGHDT, YNNKEL (reference sequence). J lost 2 bases, V lost 1 base, and 4 bases had no gene match. The CDR3 is 15 amino acids. The CDR3 spells CASSQGVTGAYEQYF. CDR3 nucleotide sequence: TGTGCCAGCAGCCAAGGTGTGACAGGGGCCTACGAGCAGTACTTC.